These 3 T cell receptor beta chains were sequenced from one sample in a study of pediatric ulcerative colitis. The protocol was immunoSEQ multiplex PCR, while the TCRdb copy is restricted to in-frame clones and leaves out a portion. The sample carries tens of thousands of clones, over 65% recorded once. Sequencing was performed on blood. The receptors shown here come from a boy aged 5-17 years with moderate ulcerative colitis.

This clone was detected once. The rearrangement links TRBV5-1 to TRBJ2-3, with TRBD1 identical over 9 bases. The CDR3 spans 16 residues. V trimming: 2 bases; J trimming: 6 bases; junction bases outside the gene matches: 10. CDR1 is SGHRS, CDR2 YFSETQ, per germline. In nucleotides, the CDR3 is TGCGCCAGCAGCTTTGGCCCGGGACAGGGTACTGATACGCAGTATTTT. It codes for CASSFGPGQGTDTQYF.

V is TRBV28 and J is TRBJ2-3, with a weak D call TRBD2 (6 bases). V was shortened by 6 bases and J by 5 bases, with 15 bases between the two germline ends. The CDR3 contains 14 residues. Germline assignment: CDR1 MDHEN and CDR2 SYDVKM. The CDR3 region is CASRLDGGLDTQYF. The CDR3 DNA is TGTGCCAGCAGACTCGACGGGGGATTAGATACGCAGTATTTT.

The chain carries TRBV5-4 and TRBJ1-4; tentative D call: TRBD1 (6 bases). Per germline, CDR1 SGHNT and CDR2 YYREEE (reference sequence). Trimming cost V 4 bases and J 8 bases, with 15 bases left between them. The CDR3 is made up of 14 amino acids. The CDR3 DNA follows: TGTGCCAGCAGCCCGGGGGGGCGTGAGGAAAAACTGTTTTTT. Translation gives CASSPGGREEKLFF.